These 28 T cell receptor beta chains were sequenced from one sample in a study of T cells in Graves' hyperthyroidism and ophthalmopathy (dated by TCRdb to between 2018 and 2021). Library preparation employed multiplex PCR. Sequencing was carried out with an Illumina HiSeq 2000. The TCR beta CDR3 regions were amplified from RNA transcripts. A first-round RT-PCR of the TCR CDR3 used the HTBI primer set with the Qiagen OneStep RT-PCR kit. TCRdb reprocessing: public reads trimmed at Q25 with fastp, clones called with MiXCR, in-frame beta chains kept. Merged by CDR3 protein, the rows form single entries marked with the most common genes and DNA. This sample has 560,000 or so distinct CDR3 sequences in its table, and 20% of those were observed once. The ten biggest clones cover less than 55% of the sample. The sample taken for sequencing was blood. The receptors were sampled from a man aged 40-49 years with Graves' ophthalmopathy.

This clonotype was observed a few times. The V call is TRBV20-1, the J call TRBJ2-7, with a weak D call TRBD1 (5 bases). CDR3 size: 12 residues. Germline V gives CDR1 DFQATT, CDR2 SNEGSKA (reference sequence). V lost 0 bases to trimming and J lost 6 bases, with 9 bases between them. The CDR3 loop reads CSARDRGTEQYF. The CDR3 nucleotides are TGCAGTGCTAGAGATAGGGGTACCGAGCAGTACTTC.

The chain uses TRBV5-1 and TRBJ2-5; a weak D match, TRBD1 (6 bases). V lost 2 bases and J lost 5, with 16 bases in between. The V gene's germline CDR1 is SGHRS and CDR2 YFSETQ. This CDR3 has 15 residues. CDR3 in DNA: TGCGCCAGCAGCTTCTCGCTGGGGGCCTGGGAGACCCAGTACTTC. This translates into CASSFSLGAWETQYF.

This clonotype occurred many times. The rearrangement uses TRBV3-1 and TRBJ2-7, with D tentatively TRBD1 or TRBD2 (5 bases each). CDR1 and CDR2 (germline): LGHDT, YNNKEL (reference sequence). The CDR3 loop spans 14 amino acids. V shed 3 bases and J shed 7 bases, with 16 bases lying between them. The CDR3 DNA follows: TGTGCCAGCAGCCAGGGGGAGCTGCGGAGGGAGCAGTACTTC. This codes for CASSQGELRREQYF.

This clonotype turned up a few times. CDR3 coding DNA: TGTGCCAGCCCGGCAAGGAAGTCCCAAGAGACCCAGTACTTC. Amino acids: CASPARKSQETQYF. V is TRBV6-1 and J is TRBJ2-5, with D unclear. Trimming removed 8 bases at V and 1 base at J, with 14 bases between. CDR1 is MNHNS and CDR2 is SASEGT in the germline V gene. The CDR3 runs 14 residues.

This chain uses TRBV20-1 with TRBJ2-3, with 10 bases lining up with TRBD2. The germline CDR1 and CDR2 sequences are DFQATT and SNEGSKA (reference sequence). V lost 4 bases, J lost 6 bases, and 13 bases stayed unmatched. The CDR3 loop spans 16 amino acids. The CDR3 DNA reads TGCAGTGCTACCAATGAGGTAGCGGGGGGAAGGGATACGCAGTATTTT. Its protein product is CSATNEVAGGRDTQYF.

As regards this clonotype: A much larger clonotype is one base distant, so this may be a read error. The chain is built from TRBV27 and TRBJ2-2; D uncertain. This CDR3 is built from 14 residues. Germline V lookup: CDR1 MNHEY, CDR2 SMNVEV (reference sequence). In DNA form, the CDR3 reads TGTGTCAGCATGCAGGCAGGATGGTCCGGGGAGCTGTTTTTT. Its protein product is CVSMQAGWSGELFF.

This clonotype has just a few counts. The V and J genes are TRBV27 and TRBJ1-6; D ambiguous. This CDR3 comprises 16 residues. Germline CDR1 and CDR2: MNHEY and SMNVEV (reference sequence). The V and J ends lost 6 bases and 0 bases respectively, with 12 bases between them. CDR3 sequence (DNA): TGTGCCAGCAGCAGCAGGTTGAGCTCCTATAATTCACCCCTCCACTTT. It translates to CASSSRLSSYNSPLHF.

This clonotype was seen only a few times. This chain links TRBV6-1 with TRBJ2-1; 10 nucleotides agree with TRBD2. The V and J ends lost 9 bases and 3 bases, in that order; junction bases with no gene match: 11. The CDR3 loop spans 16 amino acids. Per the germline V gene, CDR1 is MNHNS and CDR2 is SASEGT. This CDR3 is CASLPSGRAFYNEQFF. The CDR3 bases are TGTGCCAGTCTCCCAAGCGGGAGGGCCTTCTACAATGAGCAGTTCTTC.

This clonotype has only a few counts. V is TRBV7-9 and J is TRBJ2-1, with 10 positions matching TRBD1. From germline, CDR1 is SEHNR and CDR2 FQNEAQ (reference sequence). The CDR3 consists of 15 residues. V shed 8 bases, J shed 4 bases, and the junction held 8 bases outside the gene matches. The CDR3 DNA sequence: TGTGCCAGCCCGCGGGGGACAGGGGAATACAATGAGCAGTTCTTC. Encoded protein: CASPRGTGEYNEQFF.

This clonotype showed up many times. CDR3 sequence reads: CASSSRTGGYGYTF. In nucleotides, the CDR3 is TGCGCCAGCAGCTCGAGGACAGGGGGCTATGGCTACACCTTC. The rearrangement uses TRBV5-1 and TRBJ1-2; 10 bases line up with TRBD1. Trimming cost V 3 bases and J 4 bases; bases outside gene matches: 3. The germline V gene has CDR1 SGHRS and CDR2 YFSETQ. The CDR3 has 14 amino acids.

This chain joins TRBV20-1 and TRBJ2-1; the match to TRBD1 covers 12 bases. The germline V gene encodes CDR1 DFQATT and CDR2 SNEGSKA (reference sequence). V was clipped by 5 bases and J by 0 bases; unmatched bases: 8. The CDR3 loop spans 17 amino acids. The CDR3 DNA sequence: TGCAGTGCTGTCCCGGGACAGGGGGCTAGCTCCTACAATGAGCAGTTCTTC. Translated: CSAVPGQGASSYNEQFF.

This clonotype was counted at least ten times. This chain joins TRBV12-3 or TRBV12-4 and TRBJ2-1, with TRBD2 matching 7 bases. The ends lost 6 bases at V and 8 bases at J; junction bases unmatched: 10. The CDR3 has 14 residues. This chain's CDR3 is CASRGRGRGDEQFF. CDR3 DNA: TGTGCCAGCAGGGGACGTGGCCGGGGGGATGAGCAGTTCTTC.

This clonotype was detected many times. This CDR3 is CASSQAHRGTYEQYF. The CDR3 nucleotides read TGCGCCAGCAGCCAGGCACACAGGGGAACCTACGAGCAGTACTTC. The chain is built from TRBV4-1 and TRBJ2-7; 7 bases agree with TRBD1. Germline V lookup: CDR1 MGHRA, CDR2 YSYEKL. V gave up 3 bases and J gave up 2 bases; unmatched junction bases: 7. The CDR3 loop spans 15 amino acids.

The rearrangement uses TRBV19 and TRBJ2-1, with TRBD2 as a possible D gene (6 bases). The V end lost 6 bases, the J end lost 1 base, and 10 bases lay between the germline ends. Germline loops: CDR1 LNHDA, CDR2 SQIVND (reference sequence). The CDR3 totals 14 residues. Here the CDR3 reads CASSSSASYNEQFF. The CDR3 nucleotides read TGTGCCAGTAGCTCTAGCGCATCCTACAATGAGCAGTTCTTC.

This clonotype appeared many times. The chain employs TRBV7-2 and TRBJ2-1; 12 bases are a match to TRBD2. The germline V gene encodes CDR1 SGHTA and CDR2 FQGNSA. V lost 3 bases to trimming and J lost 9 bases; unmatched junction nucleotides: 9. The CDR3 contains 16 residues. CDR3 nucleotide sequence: TGTGCCAGCAGCTTTCTAGCGGGAGGGCCTCCCCTTGAGCAGTTCTTC. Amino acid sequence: CASSFLAGGPPLEQFF.

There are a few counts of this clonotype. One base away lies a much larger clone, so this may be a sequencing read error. The CDR3 is CASSLRPAGDTQYF. The CDR3 coding sequence is TGTGCCAGCAGCTTACGACCAGCGGGAGATACGCAGTATTTT. The chain employs TRBV7-2 and TRBJ2-3; a possible D gene is TRBD2 (6 bases). Germline V lookup: CDR1 SGHTA, CDR2 FQGNSA. CDR3 size: 14 residues. The V gene lost 2 bases and the J gene lost 5 bases, with 11 bases spanning the gap.

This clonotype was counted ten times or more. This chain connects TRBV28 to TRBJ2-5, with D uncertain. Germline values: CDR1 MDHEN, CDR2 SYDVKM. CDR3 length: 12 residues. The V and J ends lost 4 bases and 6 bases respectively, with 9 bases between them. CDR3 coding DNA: TGTGCCAGCAGTTGGGCTAAAAAGACCCAGTACTTC. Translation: CASSWAKKTQYF.

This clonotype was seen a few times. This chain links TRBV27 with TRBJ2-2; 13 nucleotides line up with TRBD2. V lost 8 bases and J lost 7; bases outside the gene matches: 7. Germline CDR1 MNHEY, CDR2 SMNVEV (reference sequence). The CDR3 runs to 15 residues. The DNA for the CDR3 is TGTGCCAGCCATGGACTAGCGGGAGTAGTCGGGGAGCTGTTTTTT. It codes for CASHGLAGVVGELFF.

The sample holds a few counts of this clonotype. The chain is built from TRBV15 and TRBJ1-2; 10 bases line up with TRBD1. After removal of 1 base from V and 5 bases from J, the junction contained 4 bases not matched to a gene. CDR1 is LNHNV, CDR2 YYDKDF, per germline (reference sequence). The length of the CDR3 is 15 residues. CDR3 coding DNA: TGTGCCACCAGCAGAGGACAGGGGGCTACTTATGGCTACACCTTC. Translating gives CATSRGQGATYGYTF. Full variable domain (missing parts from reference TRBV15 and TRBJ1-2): DAMVIQNPRYQVTQFGKPVTLSCSQTLNHNVMYWYQQKSSQAPKLLFHYYDKDFNNEADTPDNFQSRRPNTSFCFLDIRSPGLGDTAMYLCATSRGQGATYGYTFGSGTRLTVV.

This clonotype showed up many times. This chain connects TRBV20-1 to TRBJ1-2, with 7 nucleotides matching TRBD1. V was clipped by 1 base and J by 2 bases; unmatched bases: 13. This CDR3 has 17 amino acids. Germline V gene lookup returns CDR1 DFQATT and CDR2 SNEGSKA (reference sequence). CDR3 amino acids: CSARVTVNRDRNYGYTF. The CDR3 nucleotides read TGCAGTGCTAGAGTAACGGTGAATCGGGACAGAAACTATGGCTACACCTTC.

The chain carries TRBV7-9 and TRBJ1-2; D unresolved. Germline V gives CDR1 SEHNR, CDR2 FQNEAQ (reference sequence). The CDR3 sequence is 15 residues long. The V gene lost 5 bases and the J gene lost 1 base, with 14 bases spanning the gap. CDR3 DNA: TGTGCCAGCAGCCTCTCCCCGGCCTTTAACTATGGCTACACCTTC. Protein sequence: CASSLSPAFNYGYTF.

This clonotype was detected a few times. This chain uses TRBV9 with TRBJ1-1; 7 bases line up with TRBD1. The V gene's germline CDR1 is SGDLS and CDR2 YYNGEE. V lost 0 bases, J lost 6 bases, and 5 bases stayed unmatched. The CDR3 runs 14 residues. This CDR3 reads CASSVVETGPEAFF. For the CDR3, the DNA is TGTGCCAGCAGCGTAGTGGAGACAGGGCCTGAAGCTTTCTTT.

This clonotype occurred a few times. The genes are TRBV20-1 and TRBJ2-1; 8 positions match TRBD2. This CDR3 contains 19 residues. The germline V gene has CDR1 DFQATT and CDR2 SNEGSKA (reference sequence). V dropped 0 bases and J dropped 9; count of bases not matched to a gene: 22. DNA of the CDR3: TGCAGTGCTAGAGATCTCGGGACTAGGCTCCGCACCCCGGGACGTGAGCAGTTCTTC. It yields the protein CSARDLGTRLRTPGREQFF.

This CDR3 is CASSLVGTGGDGYTF. The CDR3 bases are TGCGCCAGCAGCTTGGTCGGGACAGGGGGCGATGGCTACACCTTC. The chain recombines TRBV5-1 with TRBJ1-2, with 12 bases identical to TRBD1. The CDR3 extends over 15 amino acids. V trimming: 0 bases; J trimming: 6 bases; junction bases outside the gene matches: 3. Germline loops: CDR1 SGHRS, CDR2 YFSETQ.

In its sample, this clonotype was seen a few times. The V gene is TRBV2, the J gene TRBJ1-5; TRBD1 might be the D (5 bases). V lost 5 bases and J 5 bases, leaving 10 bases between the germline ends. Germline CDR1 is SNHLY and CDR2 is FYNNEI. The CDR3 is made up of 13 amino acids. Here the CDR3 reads CASSRDSDQPQHF. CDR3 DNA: TGTGCCAGCAGTAGAGACAGCGATCAGCCCCAGCATTTT.

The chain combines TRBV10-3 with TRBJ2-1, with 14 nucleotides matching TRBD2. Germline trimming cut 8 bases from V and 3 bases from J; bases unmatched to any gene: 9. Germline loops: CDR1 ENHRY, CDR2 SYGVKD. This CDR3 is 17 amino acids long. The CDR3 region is CAIEGGGTSGSYNEQFF. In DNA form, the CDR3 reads TGTGCCATCGAGGGGGGGGGGACTAGCGGGAGCTACAATGAGCAGTTCTTC.

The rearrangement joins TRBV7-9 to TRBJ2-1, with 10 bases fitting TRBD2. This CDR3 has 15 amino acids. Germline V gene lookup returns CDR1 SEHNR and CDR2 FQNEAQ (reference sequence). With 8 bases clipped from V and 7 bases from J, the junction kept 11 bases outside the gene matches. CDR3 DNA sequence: TGTGCCAGCTTGAGCGGGAGGGCCGGTGAGAATGAGCAGTTCTTC. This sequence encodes CASLSGRAGENEQFF.

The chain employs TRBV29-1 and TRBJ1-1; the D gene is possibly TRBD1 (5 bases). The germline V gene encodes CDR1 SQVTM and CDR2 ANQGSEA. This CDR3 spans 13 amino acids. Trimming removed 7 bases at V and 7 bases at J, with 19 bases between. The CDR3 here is CSGGGGKSVEAFF. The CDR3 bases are TGCAGCGGGGGCGGGGGTAAGAGCGTTGAAGCTTTCTTT.